These T cell receptor beta chains were read from a single sample in a study of sequential checkpoint blockade in melanoma. Method: immunoSEQ multiplex PCR; TCRdb's copy keeps in-frame clones and lacks some. The profile shows over 10,000 clones, 70% to 85% of them singletons. The sequenced sample was CD8+ T cells sorted from blood (inferred from file names), obtained from a patient given nivolumab and ipilimumab in sequence. These receptors all come from a human donor with melanoma. Each CDR3 is given with its conserved first and last residue. Fields, in order: J gene, V gene, clone size, D gene, CDR3 protein, CDR3 DNA. D genes are given only for firm matches. Clone size is given for some rows only: seen once, a few or many times, or a class if the clone is expanded.

J gene: TRBJ2-3
V gene: TRBV5-1
clone size: -
D gene: TRBD2
CDR3 protein: CASSFTSGLSTDTQYF
CDR3 DNA: TGCGCCAGCAGCTTTACTAGCGGGCTGAGCACAGATACGCAGTATTTT

J gene: TRBJ1-2
V gene: TRBV19
clone size: -
D gene: TRBD1
CDR3 protein: CASKFKGTGDGYTF
CDR3 DNA: TGTGCCAGTAAGTTCAAGGGGACAGGAGATGGCTACACCTTC

J gene: TRBJ1-1
V gene: TRBV9
clone size: -
D gene: TRBD1
CDR3 protein: CASSAGDRTEAFF
CDR3 DNA: TGTGCCAGCAGCGCAGGGGACAGAACTGAAGCTTTCTTT

J gene: TRBJ2-7
V gene: TRBV14
clone size: -
D gene: -
CDR3 protein: CASSQDPGYEQYF
CDR3 DNA: TGTGCCAGCAGCCAAGATCCGGGTTACGAGCAGTACTTC

J gene: TRBJ1-4
V gene: TRBV4-3
clone size: -
D gene: TRBD1
CDR3 protein: CASSQGTGGGEKLFF
CDR3 DNA: TGCGCCAGCAGCCAAGGAACAGGGGGTGGGGAAAAACTGTTTTTT

J gene: TRBJ1-2
V gene: TRBV21-1
clone size: few
D gene: -
CDR3 protein: CASSKDDSPRNYGYTF
CDR3 DNA: TGTGCCAGCAGCAAGGATGACAGTCCAAGGAACTATGGCTACACCTTC

J gene: TRBJ1-5
V gene: TRBV5-5
clone size: -
D gene: -
CDR3 protein: CASSLVINQPQHF
CDR3 DNA: TGTGCCAGCAGCTTGGTCATCAATCAGCCCCAGCATTTT

J gene: TRBJ1-4
V gene: TRBV15
clone size: large
D gene: -
CDR3 protein: CATSLGGGATNEKLFF
CDR3 DNA: TGTGCCACCAGCCTAGGAGGGGGGGCAACTAATGAAAAACTGTTTTTT

J gene: TRBJ2-7
V gene: TRBV5-3
clone size: few
D gene: TRBD2
CDR3 protein: CASSRGRGEQYF
CDR3 DNA: TGTGCCAGCAGCAGAGGGAGGGGCGAGCAGTACTTC

J gene: TRBJ2-3
V gene: TRBV9
clone size: once
D gene: TRBD2
CDR3 protein: CASSPRLAGGADTQYF
CDR3 DNA: TGTGCCAGCAGCCCCCGACTAGCGGGGGGGGCAGATACGCAGTATTTT

J gene: TRBJ1-2
V gene: TRBV29-1
clone size: once
D gene: TRBD1
CDR3 protein: CSCLGGLGYGYTF
CDR3 DNA: TGCAGCTGCCTAGGGGGCCTGGGCTATGGCTACACCTTC

J gene: TRBJ1-1
V gene: TRBV19
clone size: -
D gene: -
CDR3 protein: CATQISLNTEAFF
CDR3 DNA: TGTGCCACCCAGATTTCGTTGAACACTGAAGCTTTCTTT

J gene: TRBJ2-7
V gene: TRBV9
clone size: -
D gene: -
CDR3 protein: CASSVGDSGTYEQYF
CDR3 DNA: TGTGCCAGCAGCGTAGGAGATAGCGGCACCTACGAGCAGTACTTC

J gene: TRBJ1-1
V gene: TRBV15
clone size: -
D gene: -
CDR3 protein: CATSRDGTNTEAFF
CDR3 DNA: TGTGCCACCAGCAGAGATGGCACGAACACTGAAGCTTTCTTT

J gene: TRBJ2-7
V gene: TRBV9
clone size: -
D gene: TRBD1
CDR3 protein: CASSKTGTGAYEQYF
CDR3 DNA: TGTGCCAGCAGCAAGACCGGGACAGGGGCCTACGAGCAGTACTTC

J gene: TRBJ1-4
V gene: TRBV7-9
clone size: -
D gene: -
CDR3 protein: CASSPRTDLREKLFF
CDR3 DNA: TGTGCCAGCAGCCCCCGGACAGATCTGCGAGAAAAACTGTTTTTT

J gene: TRBJ1-1
V gene: TRBV4-1
clone size: -
D gene: -
CDR3 protein: CASSPRGNTEAFF
CDR3 DNA: TGCGCCAGCAGCCCAAGGGGGAACACTGAAGCTTTCTTT

J gene: TRBJ1-1
V gene: TRBV7-9
clone size: few
D gene: TRBD1
CDR3 protein: CASSLVPGGTGASEAFF
CDR3 DNA: TGTGCCAGCAGCTTAGTCCCTGGGGGGACAGGGGCCAGTGAAGCTTTCTTT

J gene: TRBJ2-7
V gene: TRBV29-1
clone size: -
D gene: -
CDR3 protein: CSARLIGGGKSDEQYF
CDR3 DNA: TGCAGCGCCCGCCTAATTGGTGGCGGAAAAAGCGACGAGCAGTACTTC

J gene: TRBJ1-1
V gene: TRBV7-8
clone size: -
D gene: -
CDR3 protein: CASSLAAGPGGEAFF
CDR3 DNA: TGTGCCAGCAGCTTAGCAGCAGGGCCTGGAGGGGAAGCTTTCTTT

J gene: TRBJ2-5
V gene: TRBV27
clone size: -
D gene: -
CDR3 protein: CASSSAGETQYF
CDR3 DNA: TGTGCCAGCAGTTCCGCAGGAGAGACCCAGTACTTC

J gene: TRBJ2-7
V gene: TRBV19
clone size: -
D gene: -
CDR3 protein: CASRAGSSYEQYF
CDR3 DNA: TGTGCCAGTAGGGCGGGGAGCTCCTACGAGCAGTACTTC

J gene: TRBJ2-2
V gene: TRBV19
clone size: -
D gene: TRBD2
CDR3 protein: CASSWGTSGYTGELFF
CDR3 DNA: TGTGCCAGTAGCTGGGGGACTAGCGGTTACACCGGGGAGCTGTTTTTT

J gene: TRBJ1-5
V gene: TRBV12-5
clone size: few
D gene: -
CDR3 protein: CASAPPGQPQHF
CDR3 DNA: TGTGCTAGTGCCCCCCCGGGGCAGCCCCAGCATTTT

J gene: TRBJ1-4
V gene: TRBV7-2
clone size: -
D gene: -
CDR3 protein: CAAQITGKLFF
CDR3 DNA: TGTGCCGCTCAAATTACCGGAAAACTGTTTTTT

J gene: TRBJ1-5
V gene: TRBV30
clone size: -
D gene: -
CDR3 protein: CAWSDYSNQPQHF
CDR3 DNA: TGTGCCTGGAGTGATTATAGCAATCAGCCCCAGCATTTT

J gene: TRBJ2-6
V gene: TRBV7-9
clone size: medium-sized
D gene: -
CDR3 protein: CASSLGASGTFSGANVLTF
CDR3 DNA: TGTGCCAGCAGCTTAGGTGCTTCAGGCACCTTCTCTGGGGCCAACGTCCTGACTTTC

J gene: TRBJ1-2
V gene: TRBV4-1
clone size: -
D gene: -
CDR3 protein: CASSPIGAAAGYGYTF
CDR3 DNA: TGCGCCAGCAGCCCAATAGGGGCCGCCGCTGGCTATGGCTACACCTTC

J gene: TRBJ1-2
V gene: TRBV5-1
clone size: -
D gene: -
CDR3 protein: CASSLAGGADGYTF
CDR3 DNA: TGCGCCAGCAGCTTGGCGGGGGGGGCAGATGGCTACACCTTC

J gene: TRBJ2-7
V gene: TRBV7-2
clone size: -
D gene: -
CDR3 protein: CASSFGPYEQYF
CDR3 DNA: TGTGCCAGCAGCTTTGGCCCCTACGAGCAGTACTTC

J gene: TRBJ2-5
V gene: TRBV27
clone size: -
D gene: -
CDR3 protein: CASSLSRVETQYF
CDR3 DNA: TGTGCCAGCAGTTTAAGCAGGGTGGAGACCCAGTACTTC

J gene: TRBJ1-6
V gene: TRBV13
clone size: few
D gene: -
CDR3 protein: CATARGSDIPRNSPLHF
CDR3 DNA: TGTGCCACCGCACGGGGGAGTGACATACCGAGGAATTCACCCCTCCACTTT

J gene: TRBJ2-7
V gene: TRBV5-6
clone size: -
D gene: -
CDR3 protein: CASSPGSYGYEQYF
CDR3 DNA: TGTGCCAGCAGCCCGGGGTCATATGGGTACGAGCAGTACTTC

J gene: TRBJ1-5
V gene: TRBV5-6
clone size: -
D gene: -
CDR3 protein: CASSFGPGGNQPQHF
CDR3 DNA: TGTGCCAGCAGCTTCGGTCCCGGGGGCAATCAGCCCCAGCATTTT

J gene: TRBJ2-7
V gene: TRBV7-9
clone size: -
D gene: TRBD1
CDR3 protein: CASSSGQDSYEQYF
CDR3 DNA: TGTGCCAGCAGCTCGGGACAGGACTCCTACGAGCAGTACTTC

J gene: TRBJ1-2
V gene: TRBV4-3
clone size: -
D gene: TRBD1
CDR3 protein: CASSQDSFLGGQYYTF
CDR3 DNA: TGCGCCAGCAGCCAAGATTCATTTTTGGGGGGACAGTACTACACCTTC

J gene: TRBJ2-2
V gene: TRBV5-6
clone size: once
D gene: -
CDR3 protein: CASSLDSHLNTGELFF
CDR3 DNA: TGTGCCAGCAGCTTAGACAGTCATCTCAACACCGGGGAGCTGTTTTTT

J gene: TRBJ1-1
V gene: TRBV7-6
clone size: once
D gene: -
CDR3 protein: CASKAPPLMNTEAFF
CDR3 DNA: TGTGCCAGTAAAGCCCCTCCGCTTATGAACACTGAAGCTTTCTTT

J gene: TRBJ2-5
V gene: TRBV5-5
clone size: -
D gene: TRBD2
CDR3 protein: CASSLERGGRETQYF
CDR3 DNA: TGTGCCAGCAGCTTGGAGCGGGGGGGCCGGGAGACCCAGTACTTC

J gene: TRBJ1-1
V gene: TRBV27
clone size: -
D gene: -
CDR3 protein: CASSLYKNTEAFF
CDR3 DNA: TGTGCCAGCAGTTTATACAAGAACACTGAAGCTTTCTTT

J gene: TRBJ1-1
V gene: TRBV7-9
clone size: -
D gene: -
CDR3 protein: CASSSTGTLNTEAFF
CDR3 DNA: TGTGCCAGCAGCTCGACCGGGACACTGAACACTGAAGCTTTCTTT

J gene: TRBJ1-1
V gene: TRBV6-1
clone size: few
D gene: -
CDR3 protein: CASGAGLLAFF
CDR3 DNA: TGTGCCAGCGGGGCAGGGCTTTTGGCTTTCTTT

J gene: TRBJ2-5
V gene: TRBV6-4
clone size: -
D gene: -
CDR3 protein: CASSLSGAQETQYF
CDR3 DNA: TGTGCCAGCAGTCTTAGCGGAGCCCAAGAGACCCAGTACTTC

J gene: TRBJ1-2
V gene: TRBV29-1
clone size: -
D gene: TRBD1
CDR3 protein: CSAQTGNYGYTF
CDR3 DNA: TGCAGCGCCCAGACAGGGAACTATGGCTACACCTTC

J gene: TRBJ2-5
V gene: TRBV7-6
clone size: -
D gene: -
CDR3 protein: CASSFVAPGAGVQETQYF
CDR3 DNA: TGTGCCAGCAGCTTTGTCGCCCCGGGGGCGGGAGTCCAAGAGACCCAGTACTTC

J gene: TRBJ2-5
V gene: TRBV7-6
clone size: few
D gene: -
CDR3 protein: CASSLVLQETQYF
CDR3 DNA: TGTGCCAGCAGCTTAGTCCTCCAAGAGACCCAGTACTTC

J gene: TRBJ1-2
V gene: TRBV27
clone size: -
D gene: -
CDR3 protein: CASSYGTTYGYTF
CDR3 DNA: TGTGCCAGCAGTTACGGGACAACCTATGGCTACACCTTC

J gene: TRBJ2-7
V gene: TRBV9
clone size: -
D gene: -
CDR3 protein: CASSAIYEQYF
CDR3 DNA: TGTGCCAGCAGCGCTATATACGAGCAGTACTTC

J gene: TRBJ1-6
V gene: TRBV10-3
clone size: -
D gene: -
CDR3 protein: CAISDIGEGSPLHF
CDR3 DNA: TGTGCCATCAGTGATATAGGGGAAGGTTCACCCCTCCACTTT

J gene: TRBJ2-3
V gene: TRBV13
clone size: few
D gene: -
CDR3 protein: CASSSGLTDTQYF
CDR3 DNA: TGTGCCAGCAGCTCCGGACTGACAGATACGCAGTATTTT

J gene: TRBJ2-2
V gene: TRBV9
clone size: -
D gene: -
CDR3 protein: CASSVDGGRELFF
CDR3 DNA: TGTGCCAGCAGCGTAGACGGAGGAAGGGAGCTGTTTTTT

J gene: TRBJ1-1
V gene: TRBV9
clone size: -
D gene: -
CDR3 protein: CASSSGGAEAFF
CDR3 DNA: TGTGCCAGCAGCTCCGGTGGAGCCGAAGCTTTCTTT

J gene: TRBJ1-1
V gene: TRBV7-9
clone size: -
D gene: TRBD1
CDR3 protein: CASSLRTGPMNTEAFF
CDR3 DNA: TGTGCCAGCAGCCTCCGGACAGGGCCCATGAACACTGAAGCTTTCTTT

J gene: TRBJ1-2
V gene: TRBV19
clone size: -
D gene: TRBD1
CDR3 protein: CASSPTGGGYGYTF
CDR3 DNA: TGTGCCAGTAGTCCGACAGGGGGCGGCTATGGCTACACCTTC

J gene: TRBJ1-5
V gene: TRBV2
clone size: once
D gene: -
CDR3 protein: CASREGLGGQPQHF
CDR3 DNA: TGTGCCAGCAGGGAGGGACTTGGCGGTCAGCCCCAGCATTTT

J gene: TRBJ2-1
V gene: TRBV5-1
clone size: -
D gene: -
CDR3 protein: CASSYAGHQFF
CDR3 DNA: TGCGCCAGCAGCTACGCAGGACATCAGTTCTTC

J gene: TRBJ1-1
V gene: TRBV7-2
clone size: -
D gene: -
CDR3 protein: CASSLGYRDMNTEAFF
CDR3 DNA: TGTGCCAGCAGCTTAGGGTACAGGGATATGAACACTGAAGCTTTCTTT